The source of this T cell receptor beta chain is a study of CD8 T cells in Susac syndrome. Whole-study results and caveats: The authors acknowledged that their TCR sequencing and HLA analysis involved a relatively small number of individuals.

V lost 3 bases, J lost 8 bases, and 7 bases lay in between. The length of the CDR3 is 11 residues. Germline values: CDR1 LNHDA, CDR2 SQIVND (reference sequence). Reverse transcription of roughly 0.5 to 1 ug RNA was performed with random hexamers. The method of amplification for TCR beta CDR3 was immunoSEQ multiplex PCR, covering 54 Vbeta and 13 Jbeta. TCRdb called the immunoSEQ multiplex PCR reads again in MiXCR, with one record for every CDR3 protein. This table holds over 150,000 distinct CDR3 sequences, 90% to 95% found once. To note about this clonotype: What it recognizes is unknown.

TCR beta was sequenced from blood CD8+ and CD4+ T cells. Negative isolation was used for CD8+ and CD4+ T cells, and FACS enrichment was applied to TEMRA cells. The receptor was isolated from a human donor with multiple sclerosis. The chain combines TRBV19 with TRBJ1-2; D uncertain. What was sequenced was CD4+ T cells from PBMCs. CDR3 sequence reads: CASSIGVGYTF. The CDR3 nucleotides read TGTGCCAGTAGTATTGGGGTCGGCTACACCTTC.